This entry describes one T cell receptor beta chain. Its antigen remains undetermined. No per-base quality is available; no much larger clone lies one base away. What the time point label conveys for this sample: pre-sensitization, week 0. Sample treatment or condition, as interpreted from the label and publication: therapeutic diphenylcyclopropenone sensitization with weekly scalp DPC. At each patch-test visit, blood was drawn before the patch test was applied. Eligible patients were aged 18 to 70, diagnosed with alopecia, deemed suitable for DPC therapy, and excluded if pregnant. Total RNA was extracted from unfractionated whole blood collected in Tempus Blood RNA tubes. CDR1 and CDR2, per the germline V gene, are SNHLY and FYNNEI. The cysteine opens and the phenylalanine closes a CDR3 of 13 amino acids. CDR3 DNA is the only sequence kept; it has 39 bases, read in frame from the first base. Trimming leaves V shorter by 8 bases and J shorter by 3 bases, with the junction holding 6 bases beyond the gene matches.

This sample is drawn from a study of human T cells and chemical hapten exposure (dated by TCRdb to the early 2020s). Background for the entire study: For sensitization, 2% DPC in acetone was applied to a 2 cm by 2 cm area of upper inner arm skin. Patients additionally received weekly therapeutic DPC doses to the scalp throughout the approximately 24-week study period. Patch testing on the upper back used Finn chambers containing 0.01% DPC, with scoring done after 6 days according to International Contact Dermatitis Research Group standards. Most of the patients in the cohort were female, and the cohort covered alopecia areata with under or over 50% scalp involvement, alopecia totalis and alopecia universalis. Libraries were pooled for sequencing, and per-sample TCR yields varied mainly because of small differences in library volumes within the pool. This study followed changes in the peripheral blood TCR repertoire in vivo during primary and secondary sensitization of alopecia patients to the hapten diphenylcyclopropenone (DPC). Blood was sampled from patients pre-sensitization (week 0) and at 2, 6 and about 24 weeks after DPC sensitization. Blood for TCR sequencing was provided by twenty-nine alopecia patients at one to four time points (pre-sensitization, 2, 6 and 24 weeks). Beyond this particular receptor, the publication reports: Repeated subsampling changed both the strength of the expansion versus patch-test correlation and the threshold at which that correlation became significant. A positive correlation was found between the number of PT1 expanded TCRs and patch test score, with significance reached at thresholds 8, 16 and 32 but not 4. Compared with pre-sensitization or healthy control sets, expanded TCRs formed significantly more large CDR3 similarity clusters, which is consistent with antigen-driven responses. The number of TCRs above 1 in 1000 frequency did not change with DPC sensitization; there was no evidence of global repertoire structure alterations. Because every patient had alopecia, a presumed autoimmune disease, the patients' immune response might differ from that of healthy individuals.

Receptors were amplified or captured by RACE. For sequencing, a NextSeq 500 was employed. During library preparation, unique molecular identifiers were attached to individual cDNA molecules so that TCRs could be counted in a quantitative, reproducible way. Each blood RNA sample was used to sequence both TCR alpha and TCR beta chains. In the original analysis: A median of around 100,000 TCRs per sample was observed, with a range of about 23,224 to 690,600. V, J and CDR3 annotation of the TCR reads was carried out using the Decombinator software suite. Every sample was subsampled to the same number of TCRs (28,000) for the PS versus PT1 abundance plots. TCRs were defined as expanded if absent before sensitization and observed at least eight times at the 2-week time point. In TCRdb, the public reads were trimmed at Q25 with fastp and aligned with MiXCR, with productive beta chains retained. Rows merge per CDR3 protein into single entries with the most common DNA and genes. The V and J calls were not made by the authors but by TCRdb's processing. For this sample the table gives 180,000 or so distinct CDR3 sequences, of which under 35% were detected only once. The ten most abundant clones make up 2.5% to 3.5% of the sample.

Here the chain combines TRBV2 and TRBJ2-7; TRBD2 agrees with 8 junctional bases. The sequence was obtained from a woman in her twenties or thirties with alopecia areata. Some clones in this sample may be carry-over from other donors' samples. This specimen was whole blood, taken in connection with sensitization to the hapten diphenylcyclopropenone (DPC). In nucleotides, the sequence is TGTGCCAGCCTCCCCAGCGGGAGCTACGAGCAGTACTTC. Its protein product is CASLPSGSYEQYF.